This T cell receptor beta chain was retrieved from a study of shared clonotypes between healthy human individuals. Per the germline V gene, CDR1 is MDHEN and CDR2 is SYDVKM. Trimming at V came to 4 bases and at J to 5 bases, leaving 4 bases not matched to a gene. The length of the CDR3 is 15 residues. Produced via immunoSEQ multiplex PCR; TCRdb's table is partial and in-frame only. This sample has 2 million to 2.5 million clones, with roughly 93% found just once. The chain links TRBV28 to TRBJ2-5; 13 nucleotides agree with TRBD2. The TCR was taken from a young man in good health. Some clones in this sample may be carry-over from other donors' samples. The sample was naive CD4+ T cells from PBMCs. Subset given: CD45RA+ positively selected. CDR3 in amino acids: CASSSLAGGAETQYF. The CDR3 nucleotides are TGTGCCAGCAGTTCACTAGCGGGAGGGGCGGAGACCCAGTACTTC.